The source of this T cell receptor beta chain is a study of T cells in Graves' hyperthyroidism and ophthalmopathy. It was RNA transcripts that yielded the amplified TCR beta CDR3 regions. When the TCR CDR3 underwent first-round RT-PCR, the HTBI primer set was used. TCRdb analysed the multiplex PCR reads with MiXCR anew, one entry per CDR3 protein. The repertoire holds nearly 600,000 distinct CDR3 sequences, approximately 15% seen once, with about 5.8% in the top ten. Only a few counts were recorded for this clonotype. The length of the CDR3 is 16 residues. Losses at the gene ends were 2 bases for V and 2 bases for J; bases not matched to a gene: 9. The germline CDR1 and CDR2 sequences are LGHDT and YNNKEL (reference sequence). Aged 18 to 65, the patients had hyperthyroidism that was newly diagnosed and had lasted under 2 months.

The origin of this receptor is a woman in her 30s with Graves' hyperthyroidism that later progressed to Graves' ophthalmopathy. This chain links TRBV3-1 with TRBJ2-7, with TRBD2 identical over 7 bases. The sequenced sample consisted of blood. The CDR3 is CASSQFPRDYPYEQYF. In DNA, the CDR3 is TGTGCCAGCAGCCAATTCCCGCGGGACTATCCCTACGAGCAGTACTTC.